These 21 T cell receptor beta chains came from one sample sequenced in a study of cytomegalovirus exposure and HLA in healthy donors (TCRdb year 2017). Preparation of the library involved the immunoSEQ multiplex PCR assay. For the multiplex PCR, a mixture combining 60 forward primers for TCR Vbeta segments and 13 reverse primers for TCR Jbeta segments was used. The source is immuneACCESS, and TCRdb retained only in-frame sequences with V and J called. Part of the clones is not carried over; for the studies checked, unresolved V genes explain less than half of this, and the remainder is unexplained. This sample lists about 59,000 clones; approximately 83% were detected once. The ten largest account for 1.5% to 2% of the sample. The specimen sequenced was PBMCs. These receptors were collected from a human donor in good health.

The chain couples TRBV5-5 to TRBJ1-5; 7 nucleotides match TRBD1. The junction had 7 bases not matched to a gene; V was cut back by 4 bases and J by 3 bases. This CDR3 is 15 amino acids long. Germline values: CDR1 SGHKS, CDR2 YYEKEE (reference sequence). The CDR3 protein is CASSPSGQLNQPQHF. In DNA, the CDR3 is TGTGCCAGCAGCCCCTCGGGACAGCTCAATCAGCCCCAGCATTTT.

The chain combines TRBV19 with TRBJ1-1; tentative D call: TRBD1 (6 bases). Per germline, CDR1 LNHDA and CDR2 SQIVND (reference sequence). V lost 7 bases, J lost 13 bases, and 13 bases lay in between. The CDR3 is 10 amino acids. CDR3: CASIGGEVFF. CDR3 coding DNA: TGTGCCAGTATTGGGGGCGAGGTTTTCTTT.

The chain employs TRBV9 and TRBJ2-1, with 11 bases that match TRBD2. The V gene's germline CDR1 is SGDLS and CDR2 YYNGEE. This CDR3 is 17 amino acids long. With V trimmed by 0 bases and J by 3 bases, 5 bases remained unmatched. The CDR3 here is CASSVATSGSGYNEQFF. CDR3 bases: TGTGCCAGCAGCGTAGCTACTAGCGGGAGTGGCTACAATGAGCAGTTCTTC.

CDR3 protein: CASSLRTSGTYGGELFF. The CDR3 nucleotides read TGTGCCAGCAGCTTGAGGACTAGCGGGACCTATGGCGGGGAGCTGTTTTTT. The rearrangement joins TRBV7-9 to TRBJ2-2, with 12 bases identical to TRBD2. In germline, CDR1 is SEHNR, CDR2 FQNEAQ (reference sequence). The CDR3 is 17 amino acids. J gave up 7 bases and V 3 bases, and 9 bases lay outside the gene matches.

The chain recombines TRBV28 with TRBJ2-1; 8 nucleotides line up with TRBD2. V was clipped by 4 bases and J by 5 bases; unmatched bases: 10. In germline, CDR1 is MDHEN, CDR2 SYDVKM. This CDR3 is 16 amino acids long. The CDR3 nucleotides read TGTGCCAGCAGTTCGGACCAGCGGGAGTGGCACAATGAGCAGTTCTTC. Translation gives CASSSDQREWHNEQFF.

This chain links TRBV19 with TRBJ2-5, with D unclear. Between the trimmed V and J ends, which lost 1 base and 5 bases, there was a span of 11 bases. This CDR3 spans 14 amino acids. The germline gives CDR1 LNHDA, CDR2 SQIVND (reference sequence). CDR3 coding DNA: TGTGCCAGTAGTATAGTTCCGGGTCCGGAGACCCAGTACTTC. Protein sequence: CASSIVPGPETQYF.

The chain recombines TRBV10-1 with TRBJ1-1, with TRBD1 matching 8 bases. CDR3 length: 13 residues. CDR1 and CDR2 (germline): WNHNN, SYGVQD (reference sequence). Germline trimming cut 6 bases from V and 5 bases from J; bases unmatched to any gene: 5. CDR3 protein: CASRAGGETEAFF. CDR3 nucleotides: TGCGCCAGCAGAGCAGGGGGCGAGACTGAAGCTTTCTTT.

The CDR3, as DNA: TGTGCCAGCAGCCTGGGACACGCCCAAGAGACCCAGTACTTC. It is translated as CASSLGHAQETQYF. The chain has TRBV7-2 and TRBJ2-5, with a tentative D call TRBD1 (6 bases). V dropped 5 bases and J dropped 1 base, with 11 bases sitting between them. The CDR3 is made up of 14 amino acids. Germline V gene sequence: CDR1 SGHTA, CDR2 FQGNSA.

The rearrangement joins TRBV30 to TRBJ1-4, with a weak D call TRBD1 (6 bases). The germline V gene encodes CDR1 GTSNPN and CDR2 SVGIG (reference sequence). This CDR3 has 16 amino acids. The V end lost 4 bases, the J end lost 0 bases, and 15 bases lay between the germline ends. The CDR3 is CAWTDTGIATNEKLFF. The CDR3, as DNA: TGTGCCTGGACCGATACAGGGATCGCAACTAATGAAAAACTGTTTTTT.

This chain uses TRBV7-2 with TRBJ2-3; 8 nucleotides line up with TRBD2. With V trimmed by 4 bases and J by 4 bases, 4 bases remained unmatched. Germline V gives CDR1 SGHTA, CDR2 FQGNSA. The CDR3 has 14 residues. The CDR3 loop reads CASSSSGGPDTQYF. Written as DNA, the CDR3 is TGTGCCAGCAGCTCTTCGGGGGGGCCAGATACGCAGTATTTT. Variable domain in full (rest from reference TRBV7-2 and TRBJ2-3): GAGVSQSPSNKVTEKGKDVELRCDPISGHTALYWYRQSLGQGLEFLIYFQGNSAPDKSGLPSDRFSAERTGGSVSTLTIQRTQQEDSAVYLCASSSSGGPDTQYFGPGTRLTVL.

This clone was counted a single time. V gene TRBV2 combines with J gene TRBJ1-2, with D uncertain. CDR1 and CDR2 from the germline V gene are SNHLY and FYNNEI. The germline V and J ends were trimmed by 4 bases and 6 bases, with 12 bases remaining between them. This CDR3 contains 13 residues. DNA of the CDR3: TGTGCCAGCAGTGTTTCAGTCCAAAATGGCTACACCTTC. Amino acid sequence: CASSVSVQNGYTF.

This clone was seen only a few times. This chain connects TRBV10-2 to TRBJ2-5; TRBD1 agrees at 8 bases. The V segment lost 8 bases and the J segment 5 bases; nucleotides outside the gene matches: 10. This CDR3 comprises 14 residues. Germline assignment: CDR1 WSHSY and CDR2 SAAADI. The CDR3 DNA reads as TGCGCCAGCGCCCTGACAGGGGTTGCGGAGACCCAGTACTTC. Its protein is CASALTGVAETQYF.

The V call is TRBV19, the J call TRBJ2-3; 8 nucleotides match TRBD1. V lost 5 bases and J lost 5; bases outside the gene matches: 9. Per germline, CDR1 LNHDA and CDR2 SQIVND (reference sequence). This CDR3 has 15 amino acids. The CDR3 sequence is CASSSQGQEIDTQYF. The CDR3 region has the DNA TGTGCCAGTAGTTCTCAGGGACAGGAAATAGATACGCAGTATTTT.

V is TRBV10-3 and J is TRBJ2-3; 8 bases map to TRBD2. The CDR3 runs 14 residues. V lost 6 bases to trimming and J lost 4 bases; unmatched junction nucleotides: 6. Germline CDR1 reads ENHRY; CDR2 reads SYGVKD. The CDR3 loop is CAISAGLVSDTQYF. In DNA form, the CDR3 reads TGTGCCATCAGCGCGGGACTAGTCTCAGATACGCAGTATTTT.

J is TRBJ1-1 and V is TRBV10-3; unclear D gene. This CDR3 has 13 amino acids. V shed 10 bases and J shed 1 base, with 13 bases lying between them. The V gene's germline CDR1 is ENHRY and CDR2 SYGVKD. CDR3 protein: CATINPTNTEAFF. The DNA for the CDR3 is TGTGCCACCATCAACCCTACGAACACTGAAGCTTTCTTT.

About this clone: The junction shows a germline mismatch at one end, possibly a read error. This chain joins TRBV7-7 and TRBJ2-7; D might be TRBD2 (6 bases). CDR3 length: 14 residues. Looked up from germline, CDR1 is SSHAT and CDR2 is FNYEAQ (reference sequence). CDR3: CASSLSLGTGEQYF. CDR3 in DNA: TGTGCTAGCAGCTTATCCCTAGGGACTGGCGAGCAGTACTTC.

The J gene is TRBJ1-4, the V gene TRBV2; D possibly corresponds to TRBD1 (5 bases). V dropped 5 bases and J dropped 5 bases, with 9 bases sitting between them. CDR3 length: 13 residues. The germline V gene has CDR1 SNHLY and CDR2 FYNNEI. CDR3 loop: CASSRGINEKLFF. The CDR3 DNA follows: TGTGCCAGCAGTCGGGGGATAAATGAAAAACTGTTTTTT.

This clone showed up just once. This chain joins TRBV28 and TRBJ1-5; no definite D call. Trimming took 5 bases from V and 5 from J, leaving 13 bases between them. The V gene's germline CDR1 is MDHEN and CDR2 SYDVKM. The CDR3 runs 14 residues. The CDR3 sequence is CASSLPGEYQPQHF. As DNA, the CDR3 is TGTGCCAGCAGTCTGCCCGGGGAGTATCAGCCCCAGCATTTT. Looking up the rest from reference TRBV28 and TRBJ1-5 gives the full variable domain: DVKVTQSSRYLVKRTGEKVFLECVQDMDHENMFWYRQDPGLGLRLIYFSYDVKMKEKGDIPEGYSVSREKKERFSLILESASTNQTSMYLCASSLPGEYQPQHFGDGTRLSIL.

The V and J genes are TRBV28 and TRBJ2-5; D may be TRBD1 (6 bases). Germline assignment: CDR1 MDHEN and CDR2 SYDVKM. The V end was cut by 4 bases, the J end by 5 bases, with 17 bases between. The CDR3 runs 15 residues. The CDR3 nucleotides read TGTGCCAGCAGTTCCATTACAGGGCCGCGTGAGACCCAGTACTTC. Its translation: CASSSITGPRETQYF.

The V gene is TRBV4-3, the J gene TRBJ2-7; 13 bases agree with TRBD2. Looked up from germline, CDR1 is LGHNA and CDR2 is YSLEER. The CDR3 consists of 15 residues. The junction had 6 bases not matched to a gene; V was cut back by 5 bases and J by 5 bases. The CDR3 region is CASSEGLAGTHEQYF. The CDR3 DNA sequence: TGCGCCAGCAGCGAGGGACTAGCGGGAACCCACGAGCAGTACTTC.

The rearrangement links TRBV15 to TRBJ2-1; 10 bases align to TRBD2. V trimming: 8 bases; J trimming: 5 bases; junction bases outside the gene matches: 3. The CDR3 length is 13 residues. Germline V gives CDR1 LNHNV, CDR2 YYDKDF (reference sequence). CDR3 residues: CATLSGRHNEQFF. In nucleotides, the CDR3 is TGTGCCACCCTTAGCGGGAGGCACAATGAGCAGTTCTTC.